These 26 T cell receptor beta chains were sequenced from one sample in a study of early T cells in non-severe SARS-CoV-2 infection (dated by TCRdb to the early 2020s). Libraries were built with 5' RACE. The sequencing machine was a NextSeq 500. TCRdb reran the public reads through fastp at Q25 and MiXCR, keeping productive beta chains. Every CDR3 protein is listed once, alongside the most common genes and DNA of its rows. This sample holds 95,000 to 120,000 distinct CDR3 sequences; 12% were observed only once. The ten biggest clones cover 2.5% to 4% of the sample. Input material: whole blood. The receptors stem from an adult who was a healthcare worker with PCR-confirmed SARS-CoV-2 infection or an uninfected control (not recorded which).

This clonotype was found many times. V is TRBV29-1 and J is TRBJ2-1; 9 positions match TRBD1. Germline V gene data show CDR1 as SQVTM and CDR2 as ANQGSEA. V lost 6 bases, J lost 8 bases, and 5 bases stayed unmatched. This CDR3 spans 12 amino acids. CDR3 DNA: TGCAGCGTGGGGACAGGGAGGCATGAGCAGTTCTTC. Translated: CSVGTGRHEQFF.

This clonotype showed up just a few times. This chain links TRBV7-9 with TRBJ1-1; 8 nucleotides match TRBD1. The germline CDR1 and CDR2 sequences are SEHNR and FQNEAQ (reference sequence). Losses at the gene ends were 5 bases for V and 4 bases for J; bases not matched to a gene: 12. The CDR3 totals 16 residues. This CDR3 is CASSQAWGRGLTEAFF. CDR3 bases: TGTGCCAGCAGCCAAGCGTGGGGCAGGGGGCTCACTGAAGCTTTCTTT.

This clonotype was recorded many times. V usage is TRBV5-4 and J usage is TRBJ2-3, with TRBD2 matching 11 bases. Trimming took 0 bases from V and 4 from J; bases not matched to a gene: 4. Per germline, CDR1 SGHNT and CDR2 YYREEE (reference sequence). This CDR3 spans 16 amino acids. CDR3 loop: CASSLGGTSGSDTQYF. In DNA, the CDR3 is TGTGCCAGCAGCTTGGGGGGGACTAGCGGTTCAGATACGCAGTATTTT.

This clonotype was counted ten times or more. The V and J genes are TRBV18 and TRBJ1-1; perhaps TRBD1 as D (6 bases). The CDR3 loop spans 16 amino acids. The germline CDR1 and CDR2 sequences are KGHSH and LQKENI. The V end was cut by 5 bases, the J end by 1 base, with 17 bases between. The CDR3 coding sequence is TGTGCCAGCTCAGCGACCCAGGGGTCGGGGAACACTGAAGCTTTCTTT. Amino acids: CASSATQGSGNTEAFF. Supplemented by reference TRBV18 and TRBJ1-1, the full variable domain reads NAGVMQNPRHLVRRRGQEARLRCSPMKGHSHVYWYRQLPEEGLKFMVYLQKENIIDESGMPKERFSAEFPKEGPSILRIQQVVRGDSAAYFCASSATQGSGNTEAFFGQGTRLTVV.

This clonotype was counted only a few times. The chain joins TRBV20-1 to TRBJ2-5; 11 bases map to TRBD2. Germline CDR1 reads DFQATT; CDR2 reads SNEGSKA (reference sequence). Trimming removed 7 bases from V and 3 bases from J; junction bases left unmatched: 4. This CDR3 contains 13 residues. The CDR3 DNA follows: TGCAGTGTAGCGGGAGGGCCTGAAGAGACCCAGTACTTC. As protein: CSVAGGPEETQYF.

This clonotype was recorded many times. The CDR3 coding sequence is TGTGCCAGCAGCTTAGCGAGGGCGGGGACCCAGTACTTC. It is translated as CASSLARAGTQYF. The V and J genes are TRBV7-8 and TRBJ2-5, with a weak D call TRBD2 (5 bases). With 0 bases removed from V and 7 bases from J, the gap between germline ends came to 9 bases. The germline V gene encodes CDR1 SGHVS and CDR2 FQNEAQ. The CDR3 length is 13 residues.

This CDR3 reads CASSLGSGTGELFF. The CDR3 coding sequence is TGCGCCAGCAGCTTGGGTTCGGGGACCGGGGAGCTGTTTTTT. The rearrangement uses TRBV5-1 and TRBJ2-2, with D possibly being TRBD2 (5 bases). The germline V and J ends were trimmed by 0 bases and 5 bases, with 8 bases remaining between them. CDR3 length: 14 amino acids. CDR1 and CDR2 from the germline V gene are SGHRS and YFSETQ. Looking up the rest from reference TRBV5-1 and TRBJ2-2 gives the full variable domain: KAGVTQTPRYLIKTRGQQVTLSCSPISGHRSVSWYQQTPGQGLQFLFEYFSETQRNKGNFPGRFSGRQFSNSRSEMNVSTLELGDSALYLCASSLGSGTGELFFGEGSRLTVL.

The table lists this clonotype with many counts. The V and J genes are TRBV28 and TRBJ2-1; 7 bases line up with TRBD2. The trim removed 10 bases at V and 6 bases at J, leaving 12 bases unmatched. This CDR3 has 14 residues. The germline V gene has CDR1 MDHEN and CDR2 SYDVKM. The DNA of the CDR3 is TGTGCCACCGTCGGACTAGAGCTGGGCAATGAGCAGTTCTTC. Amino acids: CATVGLELGNEQFF.

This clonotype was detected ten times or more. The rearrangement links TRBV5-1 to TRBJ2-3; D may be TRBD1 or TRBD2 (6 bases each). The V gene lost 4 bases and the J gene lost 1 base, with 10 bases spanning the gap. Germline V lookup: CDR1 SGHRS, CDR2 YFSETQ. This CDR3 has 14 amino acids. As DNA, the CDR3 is TGCGCCAGCAGCGGGGGGCTTGGCACAGATACGCAGTATTTT. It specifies CASSGGLGTDTQYF. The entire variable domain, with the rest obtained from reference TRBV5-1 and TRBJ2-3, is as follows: KAGVTQTPRYLIKTRGQQVTLSCSPISGHRSVSWYQQTPGQGLQFLFEYFSETQRNKGNFPGRFSGRQFSNSRSEMNVSTLELGDSALYLCASSGGLGTDTQYFGPGTRLTVL.

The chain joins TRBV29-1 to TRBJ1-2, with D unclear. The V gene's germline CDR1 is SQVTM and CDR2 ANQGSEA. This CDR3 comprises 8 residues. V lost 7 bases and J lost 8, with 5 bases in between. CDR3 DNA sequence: TGCAGCGCTCCGGGCTACACCTTC. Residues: CSAPGYTF.

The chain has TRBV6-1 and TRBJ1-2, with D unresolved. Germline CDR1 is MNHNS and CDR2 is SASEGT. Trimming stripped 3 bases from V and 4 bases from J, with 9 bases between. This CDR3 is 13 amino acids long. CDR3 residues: CASSDRGGYGYTF. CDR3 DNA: TGTGCCAGCAGTGATCGTGGTGGCTATGGCTACACCTTC.

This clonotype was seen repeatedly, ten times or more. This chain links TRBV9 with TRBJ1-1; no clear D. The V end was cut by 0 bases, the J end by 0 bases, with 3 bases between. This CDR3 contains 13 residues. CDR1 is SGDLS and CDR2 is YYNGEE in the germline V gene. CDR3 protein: CASSVELNTEAFF. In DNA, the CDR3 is TGTGCCAGCAGCGTAGAATTGAACACTGAAGCTTTCTTT.

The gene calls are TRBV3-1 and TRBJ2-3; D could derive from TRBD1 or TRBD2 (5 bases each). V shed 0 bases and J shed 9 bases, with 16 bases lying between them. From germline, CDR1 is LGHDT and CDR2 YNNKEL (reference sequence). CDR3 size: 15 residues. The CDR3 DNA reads TGTGCCAGCAGCCAAGAGTTGGTCGGGACGGGGACGCAGTATTTT. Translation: CASSQELVGTGTQYF.

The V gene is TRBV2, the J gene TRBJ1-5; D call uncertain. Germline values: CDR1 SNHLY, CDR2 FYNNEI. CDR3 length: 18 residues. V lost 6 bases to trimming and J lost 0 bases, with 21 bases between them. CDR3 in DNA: TGTGCCAGCAGGATTCGGGCAGTTGGACGATCTAGCAATCAGCCCCAGCATTTT. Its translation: CASRIRAVGRSSNQPQHF.

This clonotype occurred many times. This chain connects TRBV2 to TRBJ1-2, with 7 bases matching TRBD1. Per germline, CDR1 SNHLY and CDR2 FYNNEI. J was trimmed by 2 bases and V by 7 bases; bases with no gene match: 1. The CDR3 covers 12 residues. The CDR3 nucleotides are TGTGCCAGCACCAGGGGGAACTATGGCTACACCTTC. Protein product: CASTRGNYGYTF. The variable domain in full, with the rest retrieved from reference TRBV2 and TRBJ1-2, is EPEVTQTPSHQVTQMGQEVILRCVPISNHLYFYWYRQILGQKVEFLVSFYNNEISEKSEIFDDQFSVERPDGSNFTLKIRSTKLEDSAMYFCASTRGNYGYTFGSGTRLTVV.

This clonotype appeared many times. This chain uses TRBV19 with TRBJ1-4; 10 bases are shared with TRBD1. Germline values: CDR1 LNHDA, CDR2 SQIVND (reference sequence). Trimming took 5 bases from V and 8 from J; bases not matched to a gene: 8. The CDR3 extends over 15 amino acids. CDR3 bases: TGTGCCAGTAGTCTACCGGGACAGGGGAACGAAAAACTGTTTTTT. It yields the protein CASSLPGQGNEKLFF.

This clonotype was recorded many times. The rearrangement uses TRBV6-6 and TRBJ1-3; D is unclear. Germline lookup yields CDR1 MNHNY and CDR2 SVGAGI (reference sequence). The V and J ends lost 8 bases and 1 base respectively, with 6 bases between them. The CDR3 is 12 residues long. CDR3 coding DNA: TGTGCCAGCGTCGGATCTGGAAACACCATATATTTT. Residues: CASVGSGNTIYF.

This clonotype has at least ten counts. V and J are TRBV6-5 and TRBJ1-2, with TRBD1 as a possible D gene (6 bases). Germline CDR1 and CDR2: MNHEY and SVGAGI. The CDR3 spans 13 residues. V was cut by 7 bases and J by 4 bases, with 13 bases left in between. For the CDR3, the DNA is TGTGCCAGCAAACAGGGTTTCGGCTATGGCTACACCTTC. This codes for CASKQGFGYGYTF.

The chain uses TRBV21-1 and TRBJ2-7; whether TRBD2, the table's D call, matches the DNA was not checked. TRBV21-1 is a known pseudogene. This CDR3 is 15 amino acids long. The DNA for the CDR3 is TGTGCCAGCAGCAAAGCAGAGGGAGCCTCCTACGAGCAGTACTTC. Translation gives CASSKAEGASYEQYF.

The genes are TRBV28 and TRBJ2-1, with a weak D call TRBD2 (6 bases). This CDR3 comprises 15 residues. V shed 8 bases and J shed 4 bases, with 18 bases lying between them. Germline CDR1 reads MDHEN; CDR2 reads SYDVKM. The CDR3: CASGPLQAGYNEQFF. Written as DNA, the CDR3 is TGTGCCAGCGGACCCCTACAGGCGGGGTACAATGAGCAGTTCTTC.

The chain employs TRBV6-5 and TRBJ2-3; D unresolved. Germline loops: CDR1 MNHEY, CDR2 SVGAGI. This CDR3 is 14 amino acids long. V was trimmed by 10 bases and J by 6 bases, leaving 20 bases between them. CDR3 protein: CATKPPGVADTQYF. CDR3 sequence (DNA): TGTGCCACCAAGCCCCCTGGCGTGGCGGATACGCAGTATTTT.

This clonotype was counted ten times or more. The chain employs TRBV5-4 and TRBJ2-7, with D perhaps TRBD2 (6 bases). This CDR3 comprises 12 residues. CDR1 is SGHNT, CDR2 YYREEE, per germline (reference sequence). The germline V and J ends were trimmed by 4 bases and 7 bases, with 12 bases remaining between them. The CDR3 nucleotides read TGTGCCAGCAGCGAAACCCGGGGGGAGCAGTACTTC. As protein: CASSETRGEQYF.

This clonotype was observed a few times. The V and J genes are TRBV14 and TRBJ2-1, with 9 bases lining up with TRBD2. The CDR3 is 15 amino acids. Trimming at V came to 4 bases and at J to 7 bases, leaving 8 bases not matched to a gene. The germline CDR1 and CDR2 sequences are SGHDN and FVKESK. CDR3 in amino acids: CASSPASGDGNEQFF. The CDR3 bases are TGTGCCAGCAGCCCGGCTAGCGGGGACGGGAATGAGCAGTTCTTC.

The DNA for the CDR3 is TGTGCCAGCAGTTTCCAGAGTAATCAGCCCCAGCATTTT. Protein product: CASSFQSNQPQHF. J is TRBJ1-5 and V is TRBV2, with D unresolved. The germline gives CDR1 SNHLY, CDR2 FYNNEI. V lost 5 bases to trimming and J lost 4 bases, with 9 bases between them. This CDR3 has 13 amino acids.

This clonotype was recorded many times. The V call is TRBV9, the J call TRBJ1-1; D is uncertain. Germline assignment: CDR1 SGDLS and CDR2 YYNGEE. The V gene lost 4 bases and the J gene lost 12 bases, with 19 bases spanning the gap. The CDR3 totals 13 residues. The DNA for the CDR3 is TGTGCCAGCAGCTTGACGGAGGACCACGTTACTTTCTTT. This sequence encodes CASSLTEDHVTFF.

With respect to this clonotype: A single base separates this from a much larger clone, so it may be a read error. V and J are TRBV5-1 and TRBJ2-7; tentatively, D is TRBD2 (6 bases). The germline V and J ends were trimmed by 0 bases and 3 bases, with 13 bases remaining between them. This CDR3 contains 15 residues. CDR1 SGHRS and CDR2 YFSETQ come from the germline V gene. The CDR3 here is CASSLGPTSFYEQYF. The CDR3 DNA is TGCGCCAGCAGCTTGGGCCCCACTAGCTTCTACGAGCAGTACTTC. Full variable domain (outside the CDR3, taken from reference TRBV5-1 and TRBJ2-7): KAGVTQTPRYLIKTRGQQVTLSCSPISGHRSVSWYQQTPGQGLQFLFEYFSETQRNKGNFPGRFSGRQFSNSRSEMNVSTLELGDSALYLCASSLGPTSFYEQYFGPGTRLTVT.